Reported below is one TCR beta chain. Its antigen is unidentified. Germline-derived CDR1 and CDR2 are WNHNN and SYGVQD (reference sequence). The CDR3 length is 17 residues. Losses at the gene ends were 3 bases for V and 1 base for J; bases not matched to a gene: 7. The data were taken from a study of response to subunit inactivated influenza vaccine. Study-wide results and limits: With each seasonal influenza vaccination, the authors suggested, few new T cells are recruited.

From the RT-PCR reads, TCRdb called clonotypes with MiXCR, one entry per CDR3 protein. Among about 580,000 distinct CDR3 sequences listed, approximately 15% were seen once. This material consisted of PBMCs from blood, taken about 11 days after vaccination. The chain recombines TRBV10-1 with TRBJ2-2; 8 nucleotides agree with TRBD2. This receptor was taken from a man in his forties or fifties who received an inactivated influenza vaccine. CDR3 coding DNA: TGCGCCAGCAGTGAAGGTCTAGCGGGCTTGAACACCGGGGAGCTGTTTTTT. Protein: CASSEGLAGLNTGELFF.